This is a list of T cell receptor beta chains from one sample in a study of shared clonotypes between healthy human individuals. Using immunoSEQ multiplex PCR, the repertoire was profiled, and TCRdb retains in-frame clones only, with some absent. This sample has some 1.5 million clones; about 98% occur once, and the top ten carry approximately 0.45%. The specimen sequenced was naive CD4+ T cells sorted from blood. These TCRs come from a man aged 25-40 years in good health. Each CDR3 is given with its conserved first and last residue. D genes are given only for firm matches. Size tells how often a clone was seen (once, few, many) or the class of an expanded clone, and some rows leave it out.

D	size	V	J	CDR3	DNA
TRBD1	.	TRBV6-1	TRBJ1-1	CASSARGGTGNTEAFF	TGTGCCAGCAGTGCCCGCGGAGGGACAGGGAACACTGAAGCTTTCTTT
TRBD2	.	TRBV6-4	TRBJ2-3	CASSVLAGGSDTQYF	TGTGCCAGCAGTGTACTAGCGGGAGGCTCAGATACGCAGTATTTT
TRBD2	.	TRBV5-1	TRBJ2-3	CASSWILAGGGDTQYF	TGCGCCAGCAGCTGGATACTAGCGGGAGGTGGGGATACGCAGTATTTT
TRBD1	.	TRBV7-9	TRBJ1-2	CASSPSGQGGGYTF	TGTGCCAGCAGCCCCAGTGGACAGGGAGGGGGCTACACCTTC
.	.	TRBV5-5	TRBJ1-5	CASSLGGRNQPQHF	TGTGCCAGCAGCTTGGGGGGACGCAATCAGCCCCAGCATTTT
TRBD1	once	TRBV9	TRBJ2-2	CASSGTGGNTGELFF	TGTGCCAGCAGCGGGACAGGGGGGAACACCGGGGAGCTGTTTTTT
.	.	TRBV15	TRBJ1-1	CATSNRDNLAEAFF	TGTGCCACCAGCAACCGGGACAACCTTGCTGAAGCTTTCTTT
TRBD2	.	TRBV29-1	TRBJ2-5	CSVRLAGETQYF	TGCAGCGTCAGACTAGCCGGGGAGACCCAGTACTTC
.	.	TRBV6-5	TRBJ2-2	CASSYKPEKRSGELFF	TGTGCCAGCAGTTACAAACCAGAGAAGCGGAGCGGGGAGCTGTTTTTT
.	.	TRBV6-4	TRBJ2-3	CASTDTQYF	TGTGCCAGCACAGATACGCAGTATTTT
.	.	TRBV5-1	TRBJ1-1	CASSLAVVATTEAFF	TGCGCCAGCAGCTTGGCTGTTGTAGCTACTACTGAAGCTTTCTTT
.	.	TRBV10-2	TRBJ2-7	CASSHGSYEQYF	TGCGCCAGCTCGCACGGCTCCTACGAGCAGTACTTC
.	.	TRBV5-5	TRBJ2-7	CASSRPAGEQYF	TGTGCCAGCAGCCGACCCGCCGGCGAGCAGTACTTC
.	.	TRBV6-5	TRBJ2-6	CATAKSSGANVLTF	TGTGCCACAGCGAAGAGCTCTGGGGCCAACGTCCTGACTTTC
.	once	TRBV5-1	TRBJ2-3	CASSLVPTDTQYF	TGCGCCAGCAGCTTGGTTCCTACAGATACGCAGTATTTT
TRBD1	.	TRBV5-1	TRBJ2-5	CASSSDRDRETQYF	TGCGCCAGCAGCTCCGACAGGGACAGGGAGACCCAGTACTTC
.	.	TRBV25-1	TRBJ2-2	CASNLRDTGELFF	TGTGCCAGCAACTTGAGAGACACCGGGGAGCTGTTTTTT
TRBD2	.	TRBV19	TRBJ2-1	CASSETSGRANEQFF	TGTGCCAGTAGTGAAACTAGCGGGAGGGCCAATGAGCAGTTCTTC
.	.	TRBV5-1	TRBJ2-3	CASSQPDSTDTQYF	TGCGCCAGCAGCCAGCCCGACAGCACAGATACGCAGTATTTT
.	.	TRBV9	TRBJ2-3	CASSVDQTDTQYF	TGTGCCAGCAGCGTGGACCAGACAGATACGCAGTATTTT
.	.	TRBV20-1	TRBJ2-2	CSAESPGELFF	TGCAGTGCCGAGAGCCCCGGGGAGCTGTTTTTT
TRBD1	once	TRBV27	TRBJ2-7	CASGRTGSYEQYF	TGTGCCAGCGGCCGGACAGGGTCCTACGAGCAGTACTTC
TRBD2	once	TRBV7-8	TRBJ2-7	CASSPEGGTRHEQYF	TGTGCCAGCAGCCCCGAAGGCGGGACTAGGCACGAGCAGTACTTC
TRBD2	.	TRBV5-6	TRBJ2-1	CASSVLAGAVYNEQFF	TGTGCCAGCAGCGTATTAGCGGGAGCTGTATACAATGAGCAGTTCTTC
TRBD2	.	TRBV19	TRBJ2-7	CASSIVAGYEQYF	TGTGCCAGTAGTATAGTAGCGGGGTACGAGCAGTACTTC
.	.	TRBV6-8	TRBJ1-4	CASILGGAERDEKLFF	TGTGCCAGCATCCTCGGTGGGGCTGAGAGGGATGAAAAACTGTTTTTT
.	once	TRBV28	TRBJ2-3	CASSRQDTQYF	TGTGCCAGCAGCCGCCAAGACACGCAGTATTTT
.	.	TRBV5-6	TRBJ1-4	CASSQGPRASEKLFF	TGTGCCAGCAGCCAGGGACCTCGCGCGTCTGAAAAACTGTTTTTT
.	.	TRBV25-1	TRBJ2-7	CASSWDPSEQYF	TGTGCCAGCAGTTGGGACCCTTCCGAGCAGTACTTC
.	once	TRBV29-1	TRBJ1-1	CSVVRAEAFF	TGCAGCGTTGTAAGGGCTGAAGCTTTCTTT
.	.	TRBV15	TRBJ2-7	CATSSRFGGGVYEQYF	TGTGCCACCAGCTCGAGGTTTGGGGGAGGAGTCTACGAGCAGTACTTC
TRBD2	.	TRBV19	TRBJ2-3	CASSTGGTSGSTDTQYF	TGTGCCAGTAGTACCGGTGGGACTAGCGGGAGCACAGATACGCAGTATTTT
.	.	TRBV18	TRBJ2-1	CASSRVGRPSSYNEQFF	TGTGCCAGCTCACGAGTCGGCAGGCCAAGCTCCTACAATGAGCAGTTCTTC
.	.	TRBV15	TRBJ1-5	CATSSDSYNQPQHF	TGTGCCACCAGCAGCGACAGTTACAATCAGCCCCAGCATTTT
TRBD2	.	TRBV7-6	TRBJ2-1	CASSPAGTSGSMGSYNEQFF	TGTGCCAGCAGCCCCGCCGGGACTAGCGGGAGTATGGGATCCTACAATGAGCAGTTCTTC
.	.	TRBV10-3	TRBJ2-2	CAIRSGTQNTGELFF	TGTGCCATCCGGTCCGGGACACAGAACACCGGGGAGCTGTTTTTT
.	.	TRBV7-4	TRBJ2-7	CASSRAPVYEQYF	TGTGCCAGCAGCCGCGCCCCCGTCTACGAGCAGTACTTC
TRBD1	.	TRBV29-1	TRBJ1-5	CSVGTGRNQPQHF	TGCAGCGTTGGGACAGGGAGAAATCAGCCCCAGCATTTT
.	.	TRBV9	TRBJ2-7	CANLTGLHFYEQYF	TGTGCCAACTTAACCGGACTGCATTTCTACGAGCAGTACTTC